The T cell receptor (beta chain) under discussion was sequenced for a study of immune evolution from preneoplasia to lung adenocarcinoma. Sequenced by immunoSEQ multiplex PCR; TCRdb stores in-frame clones only, minus some. The sample contains 4,000 to 5,000 clones, around 74% of which appear only once. This CDR3 spans 13 amino acids. Germline-derived CDR1 and CDR2 are SGDLS and YYNGEE. Trimming removed 3 bases from V and 10 bases from J; junction bases left unmatched: 4. With respect to this clone: No antigen is known for it.

Resections took place in Japan or China from the mid-2010s to the late 2010s. Whole-study results and caveats: Compared with EGFR-mutant or double wild-type lesions, KRAS-mutant nodules were more clonal. Clonality was highest in normal lung, lower in later-stage lesions apparently.

The chain is built from TRBV9 and TRBJ1-6; the match to TRBD1 covers 7 bases. The clonotype comes from a person aged 70 to 85 with lung adenocarcinoma. Input material: FFPE minimally invasive lung adenocarcinoma tissue. CDR3 loop: CASSAGGGSPLHF. CDR3 nucleotides: TGTGCCAGCAGCGCAGGGGGGGGATCACCCCTCCACTTT.